This T cell receptor beta chain originates from a study of blood T cell repertoires in COVID-19. Across the study: PBMCs, B-cell-depleted T cells, or T cells were the source of the cDNA or gDNA that made up the material.

Authors' data handling: Estimation of nucleated cell counts relied on the amplification of reference gene primers. Method: immunoSEQ multiplex PCR; TCRdb's copy keeps in-frame clones and lacks some. V and J calls and clone size are copied from that table; D and trimming were computed from the DNA. The sample carries tens of thousands of clones, 60% to 85% recorded once. This CDR3 is 15 amino acids long. Germline V gene lookup returns CDR1 SGHAT and CDR2 FQNNGV. V lost 5 bases to trimming and J lost 4 bases; unmatched junction nucleotides: 8. J is TRBJ2-4 and V is TRBV11-2, with 7 bases that match TRBD2. This sequence was found in a human donor in a cohort sampled during active COVID-19. What was sequenced was peripheral blood. The CDR3 DNA reads as TGTGCCAGCAGCATCTCGACTAGCTCAAAAAACATTCAGTACTTC. Its protein is CASSISTSSKNIQYF. Supplemented by reference TRBV11-2 and TRBJ2-4, the full variable domain reads EAGVAQSPRYKIIEKRQSVAFWCNPISGHATLYWYQQILGQGPKLLIQFQNNGVVDDSQLPKDRFSAERLKGVDSTLKIQPAKLEDSAVYLCASSISTSSKNIQYFGAGTRLSVL.